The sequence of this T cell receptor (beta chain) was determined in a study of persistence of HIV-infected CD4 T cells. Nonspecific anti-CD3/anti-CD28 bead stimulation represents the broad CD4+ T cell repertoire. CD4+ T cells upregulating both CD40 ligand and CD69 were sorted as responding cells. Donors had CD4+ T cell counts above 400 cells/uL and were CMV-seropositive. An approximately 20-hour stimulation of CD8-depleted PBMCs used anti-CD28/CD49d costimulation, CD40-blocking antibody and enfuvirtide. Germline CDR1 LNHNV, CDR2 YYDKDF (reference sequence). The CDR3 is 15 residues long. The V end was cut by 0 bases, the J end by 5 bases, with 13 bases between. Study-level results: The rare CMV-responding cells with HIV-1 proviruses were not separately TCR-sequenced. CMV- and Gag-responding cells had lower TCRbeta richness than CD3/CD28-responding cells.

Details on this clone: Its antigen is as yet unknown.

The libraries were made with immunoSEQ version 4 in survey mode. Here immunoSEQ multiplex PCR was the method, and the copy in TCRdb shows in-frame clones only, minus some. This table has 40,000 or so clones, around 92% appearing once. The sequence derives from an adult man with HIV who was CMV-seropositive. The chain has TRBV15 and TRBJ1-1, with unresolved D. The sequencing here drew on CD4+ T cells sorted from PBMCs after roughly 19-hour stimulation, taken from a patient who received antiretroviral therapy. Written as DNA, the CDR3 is TGTGCCACCAGCAGAGATTCCAAGGTAGGGACTGAAGCTTTCTTT. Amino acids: CATSRDSKVGTEAFF. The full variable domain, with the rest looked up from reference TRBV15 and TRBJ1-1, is DAMVIQNPRYQVTQFGKPVTLSCSQTLNHNVMYWYQQKSSQAPKLLFHYYDKDFNNEADTPDNFQSRRPNTSFCFLDIRSPGLGDTAMYLCATSRDSKVGTEAFFGQGTRLTVV.